This T cell receptor beta chain is from a study of shared clonotypes between healthy human individuals. The study, taken as a whole, reports: Sharing of clonotypes among donors was expected to vary with sequencing depth. The low donor count limited represented genetic and exposure-history diversity. In this cohort, only blood was sampled, and tissue repertoires likely differ.

Here immunoSEQ multiplex PCR was the method, and the copy in TCRdb shows in-frame clones only, minus some. Counted here are approximately 740,000 clones, around two thirds occurring once; the ten biggest clones make up over 1.5%. A remark on this clone: The target antigen is unknown.

The CDR3 spans 13 residues. Trimming removed 8 bases from V and 0 bases from J, with 8 bases in between. CDR1 and CDR2 (germline): LNHDA, SQIVND (reference sequence). This clonotype originated in a woman in her 30s in good health. V usage is TRBV19 and J usage is TRBJ1-3; weak D call: TRBD1 (5 bases). The sample taken for sequencing was memory CD4+ T cells sorted from blood. Subset denoted: CD45RA-negative fraction. As DNA, the CDR3 is TGTGCCAGTCACAGGAGCTCTGGAAACACCATATATTTT. Translation gives CASHRSSGNTIYF.